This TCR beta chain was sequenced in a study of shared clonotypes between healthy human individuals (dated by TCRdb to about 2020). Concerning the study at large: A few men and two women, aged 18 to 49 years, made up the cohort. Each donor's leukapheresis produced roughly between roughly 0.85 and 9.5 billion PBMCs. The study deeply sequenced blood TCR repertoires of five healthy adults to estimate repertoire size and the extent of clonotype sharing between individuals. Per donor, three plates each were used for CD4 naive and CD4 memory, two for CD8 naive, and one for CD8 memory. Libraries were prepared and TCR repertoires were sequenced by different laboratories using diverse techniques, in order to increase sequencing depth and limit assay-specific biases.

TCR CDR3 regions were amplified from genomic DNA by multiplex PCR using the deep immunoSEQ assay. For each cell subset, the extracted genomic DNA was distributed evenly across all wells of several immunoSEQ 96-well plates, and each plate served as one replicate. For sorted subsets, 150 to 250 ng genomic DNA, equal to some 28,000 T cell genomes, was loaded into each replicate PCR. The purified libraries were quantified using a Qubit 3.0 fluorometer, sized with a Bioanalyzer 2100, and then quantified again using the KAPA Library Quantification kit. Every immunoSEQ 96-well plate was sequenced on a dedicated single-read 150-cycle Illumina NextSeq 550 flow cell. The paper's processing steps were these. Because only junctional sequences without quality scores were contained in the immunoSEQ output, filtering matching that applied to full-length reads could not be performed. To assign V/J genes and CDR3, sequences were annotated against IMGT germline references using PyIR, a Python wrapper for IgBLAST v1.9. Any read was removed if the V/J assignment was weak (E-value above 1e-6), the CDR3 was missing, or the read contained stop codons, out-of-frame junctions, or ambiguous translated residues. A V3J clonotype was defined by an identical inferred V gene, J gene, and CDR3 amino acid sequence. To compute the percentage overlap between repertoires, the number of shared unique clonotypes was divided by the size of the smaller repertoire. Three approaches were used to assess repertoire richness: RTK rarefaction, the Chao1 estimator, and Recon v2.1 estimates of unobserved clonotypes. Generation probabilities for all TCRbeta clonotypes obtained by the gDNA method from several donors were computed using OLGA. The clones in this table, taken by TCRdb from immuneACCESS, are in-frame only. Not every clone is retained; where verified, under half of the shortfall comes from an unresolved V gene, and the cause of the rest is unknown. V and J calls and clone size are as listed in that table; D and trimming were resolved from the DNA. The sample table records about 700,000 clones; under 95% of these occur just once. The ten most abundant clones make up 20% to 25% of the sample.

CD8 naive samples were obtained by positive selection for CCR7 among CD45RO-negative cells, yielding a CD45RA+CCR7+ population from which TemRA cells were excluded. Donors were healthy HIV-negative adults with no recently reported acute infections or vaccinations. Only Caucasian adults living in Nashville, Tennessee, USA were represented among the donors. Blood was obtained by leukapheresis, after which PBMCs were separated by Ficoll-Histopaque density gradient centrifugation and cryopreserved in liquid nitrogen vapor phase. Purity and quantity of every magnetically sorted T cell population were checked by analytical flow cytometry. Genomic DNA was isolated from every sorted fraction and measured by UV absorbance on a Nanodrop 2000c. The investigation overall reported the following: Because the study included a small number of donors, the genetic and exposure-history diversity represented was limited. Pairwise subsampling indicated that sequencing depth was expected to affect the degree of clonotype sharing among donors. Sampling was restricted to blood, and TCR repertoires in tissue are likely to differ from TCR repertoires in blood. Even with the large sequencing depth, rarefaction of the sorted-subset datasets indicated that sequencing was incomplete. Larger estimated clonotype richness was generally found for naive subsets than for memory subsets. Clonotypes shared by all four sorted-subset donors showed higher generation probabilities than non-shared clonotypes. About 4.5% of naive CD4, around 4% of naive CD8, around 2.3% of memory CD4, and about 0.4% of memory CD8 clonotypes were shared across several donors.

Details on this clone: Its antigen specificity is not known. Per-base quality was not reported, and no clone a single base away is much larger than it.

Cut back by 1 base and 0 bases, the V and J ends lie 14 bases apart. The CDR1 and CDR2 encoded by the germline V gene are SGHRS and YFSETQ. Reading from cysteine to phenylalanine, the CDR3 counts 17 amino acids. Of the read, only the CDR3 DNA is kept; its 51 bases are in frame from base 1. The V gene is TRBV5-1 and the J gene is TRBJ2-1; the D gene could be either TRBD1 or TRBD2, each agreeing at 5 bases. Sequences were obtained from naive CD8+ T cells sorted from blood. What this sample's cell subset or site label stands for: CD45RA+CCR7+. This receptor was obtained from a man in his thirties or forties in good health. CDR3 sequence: CASSLSYEGSSYNEQFF. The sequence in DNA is TGCGCCAGCAGCTTGAGTTATGAGGGGAGCTCCTACAATGAGCAGTTCTTC.